The entry below describes one T cell receptor beta chain. What it binds is unknown. From 5'RACE with constant-segment primers came TCR alpha and TCR beta cDNA libraries that carried sample barcodes and UMIs. TCRdb reprocessed the 5' RACE reads with MiXCR, giving one entry per CDR3 protein. The data contain about 180,000 distinct CDR3 sequences, 16% of them singletons. CDR1 is SGDLS and CDR2 is YYNGEE in the germline V gene. Trimming left V 3 bases short and J 4 bases short, with 14 bases between. The CDR3 totals 15 residues. The data originate from a study of T-cell memory formation after mild COVID-19. General study points: Clones that contracted from day 15 to 85 had balanced CD4/CD8; later expanders were CD4+ biased. A second wave of clones peaked on day 37, and their SARS-CoV-2 specificity went unconfirmed.

The sequence was collected from an adult woman who had mild COVID-19 (a few samples of this study predate the infection). Cell type and time point are not known. What was sequenced was PBMCs or a T cell subset sorted from them (not recorded which). The rearrangement joins TRBV9 to TRBJ2-1, with a weak D call TRBD2 (5 bases). The CDR3 loop reads CASSAYSGVYNEQFF. The CDR3 DNA reads as TGTGCCAGCAGCGCCTACTCCGGGGTATACAATGAGCAGTTCTTC.